This record concerns one T cell receptor beta chain sequence. This entry belongs to a study of blood T cell repertoires in COVID-19. With 6 bases removed from V and 7 bases from J, the gap between germline ends came to 9 bases. The CDR3 is made up of 11 amino acids. The germline gives CDR1 WSHSY, CDR2 SAAADI. Some clones are missing from TCRdb's copy, which holds only in-frame ones; the method was immunoSEQ multiplex PCR. The profile shows approximately 300,000 clones, 75% to 90% of them singletons. The chain carries TRBV10-2 and TRBJ1-1, with D uncertain. The sequenced sample was peripheral blood. This sequence was found in a man in his forties with acute or convalescent COVID-19. The CDR3 DNA reads TGCGCCAGCAGGGGCAGAAATGAAGCTTTCTTT. It encodes CASRGRNEAFF.